This T cell receptor (beta chain) was captured in a study of control samples from healthy donors and cancer patients. Comment on this clone: Other DNA sequences in this specimen translate into the identical CDR3.

Clones were read by immunoSEQ multiplex PCR, and TCRdb kept only the in-frame ones, dropping some. The sample consists of tens of thousands of clones, more than 80% of them appearing once. The CDR3 runs to 14 residues. Looked up from germline, CDR1 is SGHRS and CDR2 is YFSETQ. The V end lost 0 bases, the J end lost 2 bases, and 7 bases lay between the germline ends. The clonotype originates from a woman in her 50s with lung cancer. The sequenced sample consisted of PBMCs. V is TRBV5-1 and J is TRBJ2-3; D unresolved. CDR3 residues: CASSLEAVTDTQYF. CDR3 nucleotide sequence: TGCGCCAGCAGCTTGGAGGCCGTCACAGATACGCAGTATTTT.